The 21 T cell receptor beta chains below all came from one sample that was sequenced in a study of T-cell reconstitution after alpha-beta-depleted transplantation in children. Library preparation (for TCRbeta) was performed with unique molecular identifiers. TCRdb called the PCR reads again in MiXCR, with one record for every CDR3 protein. The repertoire includes more than 200,000 distinct CDR3 sequences, about 24% of them detected once, and 4% to 5.5% sits in the top ten. The sequencing here drew on PBMCs, mostly from graft donor cells, taken 360 days after TCRalphabeta/CD19-depleted stem cell transplant. The source is a female patient aged 2-9 years who had a stem cell transplant for congenital amegakaryocytic thrombocytopenia, so the T cells may come from the graft donor.

As for this clonotype: A much larger clone differs from this one at a single base, so this may be a read error. The J gene is TRBJ2-3, the V gene TRBV29-1, with 8 bases fitting TRBD1. The CDR3 is made up of 14 amino acids. After removal of 7 bases from V and 1 base from J, the junction contained 7 bases not matched to a gene. Germline V gene sequence: CDR1 SQVTM, CDR2 ANQGSEA. The CDR3 DNA sequence: TGCAGCGGTACAGGGGGAGATGGCACAGATACGCAGTATTTT. Translated: CSGTGGDGTDTQYF.

This clonotype was seen repeatedly, ten times or more. V is TRBV6-5 and J is TRBJ2-1, with 12 bases aligning to TRBD2. The CDR3 extends over 16 amino acids. The germline V gene has CDR1 MNHEY and CDR2 SVGAGI. The J segment lost 5 bases and the V segment lost 6 bases, leaving 8 bases of the junction unmatched. The CDR3 here is CASRWTSGKKNNEQFF. CDR3 coding DNA: TGTGCCAGCAGATGGACTAGCGGGAAGAAAAACAATGAGCAGTTCTTC.

The chain is built from TRBV18 and TRBJ2-7; 10 bases are a match to TRBD2. CDR1 and CDR2 (germline): KGHSH, LQKENI. The V and J ends lost 2 bases and 7 bases, in that order; junction bases with no gene match: 11. The CDR3 spans 16 residues. CDR3 amino acids: CASSPFQRGGTWEQYF. In nucleotides, the CDR3 is TGTGCCAGCTCACCATTCCAGCGGGGGGGGACTTGGGAGCAGTACTTC.

In its sample, this clonotype was seen a few times. This sequence joins TRBV12-3 or TRBV12-4 and TRBJ2-3, with D maybe TRBD1 (5 bases). The CDR3 is made up of 16 amino acids. The germline V and J ends were trimmed by 8 bases and 6 bases, with 24 bases remaining between them. CDR3 nucleotide sequence: TGTGCCAGCGATCGAACGCCCCTCTGGCACAGGGATACGCAGTATTTT. It translates to CASDRTPLWHRDTQYF.

The genes are TRBV11-2 and TRBJ2-3, with D perhaps TRBD1 (6 bases). Trimming shortened V by 5 bases and J by 3 bases, and 12 bases separated the two germline ends. The CDR3 spans 14 residues. Germline V gives CDR1 SGHAT, CDR2 FQNNGV. In DNA form, the CDR3 reads TGTGCCAGCAGCACAGGGTTGGGAACAGATACGCAGTATTTT. Encoded protein: CASSTGLGTDTQYF.

About this clonotype: A junction end diverges from the germline sequence, so it may reflect a read error. The chain carries TRBV25-1 and TRBJ2-6; 11 bases line up with TRBD1. The germline gives CDR1 MGHDK, CDR2 SYGVNS. There are 19 residues in the CDR3. In DNA, the CDR3 is TGTGCCATCAGTGGCCCCCCGGGACAGGGGGGGACTGGGGCCAACGTCCTGACTTTC. Translated: CAISGPPGQGGTGANVLTF.

J is TRBJ1-1 and V is TRBV2, with D possibly matching TRBD1 (6 bases). The CDR3 loop spans 11 amino acids. Trimming left V 6 bases short and J 10 bases short, with 12 bases between. Looked up from germline, CDR1 is SNHLY and CDR2 is FYNNEI. The CDR3 nucleotides read TGTGCCAGCAGCTCCCAGGGGTCAGCTTTCTTT. Translating it yields CASSSQGSAFF.

Only a few counts were recorded for this clonotype. This rearrangement joins TRBV12-3 or TRBV12-4 to TRBJ1-5; D is perhaps TRBD1 (6 bases). Trimming removed 6 bases from V and 10 bases from J, with 19 bases in between. CDR3 size: 14 residues. Here the CDR3 DNA reads TGTGCCAGCAGCTGGGACACCCCGTTTTCCCCCCAGCATTTT. Its translation is CASSWDTPFSPQHF.

This rearrangement joins TRBV10-3 to TRBJ2-3; D might be TRBD1 (5 bases). V was clipped by 6 bases and J by 4 bases, with 20 bases between them. Germline CDR1 is ENHRY and CDR2 is SYGVKD. This CDR3 comprises 16 residues. The DNA for the CDR3 is TGTGCCATCAGCCAAAGACAGAGCCCCTTCTCAGATACGCAGTATTTT. Protein: CAISQRQSPFSDTQYF.

The table lists this clonotype with a few counts. The chain employs TRBV6-5 and TRBJ1-5; no clear D. V dropped 2 bases and J dropped 3 bases, with 5 bases sitting between them. There are 13 residues in the CDR3. Per germline, CDR1 MNHEY and CDR2 SVGAGI. CDR3 amino acids: CASSYRNNQPQHF. CDR3 coding DNA: TGTGCCAGCAGTTACCGCAACAATCAGCCCCAGCATTTT.

A few counts support this clonotype. One end of the junction does not line up with germline, which may come from a read error. This chain joins TRBV2 and TRBJ1-1; D perhaps matches TRBD1 (6 bases). The CDR3 is 10 residues long. Looked up from germline, CDR1 is SNHLY and CDR2 is FYNNEI. CDR3 DNA sequence: TGTGCCAGCAGTGAAAGGGGGATTACCTTT. It encodes CASSERGITF.

V and J are TRBV24-1 and TRBJ2-1; the D call may be TRBD1 or TRBD2 (5 bases each). The CDR3 spans 17 residues. CDR1 and CDR2 from the germline V gene are KGHDR and SFDVKD. V lost 3 bases to trimming and J lost 6 bases, with 20 bases between them. As DNA, the CDR3 is TGTGCCACCAGTGATGCCTACCCCGGGACGGGTGGCAATGAGCAGTTCTTC. It encodes CATSDAYPGTGGNEQFF.

The V call is TRBV20-1, the J call TRBJ2-3, with a tentative D call TRBD2 (6 bases). The germline V and J ends were trimmed by 6 bases and 6 bases, with 16 bases remaining between them. Germline V CDR1 and CDR2: DFQATT, SNEGSKA (reference sequence). The CDR3 is 13 residues long. The CDR3 sequence: CSAVGGDTDTQYF. The CDR3 bases are TGCAGTGCCGTCGGGGGAGACACGGATACGCAGTATTTT.

This chain links TRBV24-1 with TRBJ1-1, with D possibly being TRBD1 (5 bases). The CDR3 consists of 13 residues. V lost 8 bases and J 5 bases, leaving 14 bases between the germline ends. From germline, CDR1 is KGHDR and CDR2 SFDVKD. CDR3 residues: CATTRGRWTEAFF. The CDR3 region has the DNA TGTGCCACCACACGGGGCAGATGGACTGAAGCTTTCTTT.

In its sample, this clonotype was seen many times. The rearrangement links TRBV21-1 to TRBJ2-1; TRBD2 is the table's D call and was not checked against the DNA. TRBV21-1 is a listed pseudogene. The CDR3 has 13 residues. CDR3 DNA sequence: TGTGCCCGGGGAGTTGTGGGGGAGGACGAGCAGTTCTTC. Residues: CARGVVGEDEQFF.

This clonotype was observed a few times. The rearrangement joins TRBV9 to TRBJ1-3; D perhaps matches TRBD1 (5 bases). From germline, CDR1 is SGDLS and CDR2 YYNGEE. With 2 bases removed from V and 1 base from J, the gap between germline ends came to 7 bases. The CDR3 has 14 residues. The CDR3 region has the DNA TGTGCCAGCAGCGTTACAGGTTCTGGAAACACCATATATTTT. Its translation is CASSVTGSGNTIYF. The variable domain in full, with the rest retrieved from reference TRBV9 and TRBJ1-3, is DSGVTQTPKHLITATGQRVTLRCSPRSGDLSVYWYQQSLDQGLQFLIQYYNGEERAKGNILERFSAQQFPDLHSELNLSSLELGDSALYFCASSVTGSGNTIYFGEGSWLTVV.

The chain couples TRBV7-2 to TRBJ2-1; TRBD2 matches 10 bases. The V gene's germline CDR1 is SGHTA and CDR2 FQGNSA. Unmatched junction bases numbered 9, after V lost 6 bases and J lost 13 bases. CDR3 length: 13 amino acids. In DNA, the CDR3 is TGTGCCAGCAGGCCGGGACTAGCGAACAACCAGTTCTTC. It codes for CASRPGLANNQFF. Using reference TRBV7-2 and TRBJ2-1 for the parts outside the CDR3, the full variable domain is GAGVSQSPSNKVTEKGKDVELRCDPISGHTALYWYRQSLGQGLEFLIYFQGNSAPDKSGLPSDRFSAERTGGSVSTLTIQRTQQEDSAVYLCASRPGLANNQFFGPGTRLTVL.

This chain connects TRBV2 to TRBJ1-1; D unresolved. This CDR3 is 14 amino acids long. Germline V lookup: CDR1 SNHLY, CDR2 FYNNEI. V gave up 10 bases and J gave up 1 base, with 16 bases separating them. CDR3 DNA: TGTGCCACCGCAGGCTCAGAGGGGAACACTGAAGCTTTCTTT. Amino acids: CATAGSEGNTEAFF.

The J gene is TRBJ2-1, the V gene TRBV20-1; 8 bases align to TRBD1. Germline loops: CDR1 DFQATT, CDR2 SNEGSKA (reference sequence). V lost 2 bases, J lost 3 bases, and 3 bases stayed unmatched. The CDR3 is 14 residues long. This CDR3 is CSARPGQVYNEQFF. CDR3 DNA: TGCAGTGCTAGACCGGGACAGGTCTACAATGAGCAGTTCTTC.

This clonotype was recorded many times. The rearrangement joins TRBV10-3 to TRBJ2-1; 7 nucleotides agree with TRBD2. The V segment lost 6 bases and the J segment 0 bases; nucleotides outside the gene matches: 5. The CDR3 runs 15 residues. Germline lookup yields CDR1 ENHRY and CDR2 SYGVKD. As DNA, the CDR3 is TGTGCCATCAGACCTAGCGGTAGCTCCTACAATGAGCAGTTCTTC. Protein product: CAIRPSGSSYNEQFF.

This clonotype occurred many times. The chain couples TRBV6-1 to TRBJ2-7, with a tentative D call TRBD2 (7 bases). This CDR3 is 15 amino acids long. Trimming stripped 8 bases from V and 9 bases from J, with 26 bases between. CDR1 and CDR2 (germline): MNHNS, SASEGT. CDR3 in amino acids: CASGTNWDNPLGQYF. In DNA, the CDR3 is TGTGCCAGCGGGACTAATTGGGACAACCCCCTGGGGCAGTACTTC.